This T cell receptor (beta chain) was documented in a study of technical replicates of blood from several donors. Clones were read by immunoSEQ multiplex PCR, and TCRdb kept only the in-frame ones, dropping some. The sample has around 76,000 clones, over 95% seen once. CDR3 size: 14 residues. V gave up 0 bases and J gave up 10 bases; unmatched junction bases: 5. Germline lookup yields CDR1 MNHEY and CDR2 SVGAGI. The V and J genes are TRBV6-5 and TRBJ2-1, with 8 bases lining up with TRBD2. The receptor was derived from a human donor in good health. Specimen: T cells isolated from PBMCs. CDR3 region: CASSYSGLVGEQFF. CDR3 nucleotides: TGTGCCAGCAGTTACTCGGGACTAGTCGGGGAGCAGTTCTTC.